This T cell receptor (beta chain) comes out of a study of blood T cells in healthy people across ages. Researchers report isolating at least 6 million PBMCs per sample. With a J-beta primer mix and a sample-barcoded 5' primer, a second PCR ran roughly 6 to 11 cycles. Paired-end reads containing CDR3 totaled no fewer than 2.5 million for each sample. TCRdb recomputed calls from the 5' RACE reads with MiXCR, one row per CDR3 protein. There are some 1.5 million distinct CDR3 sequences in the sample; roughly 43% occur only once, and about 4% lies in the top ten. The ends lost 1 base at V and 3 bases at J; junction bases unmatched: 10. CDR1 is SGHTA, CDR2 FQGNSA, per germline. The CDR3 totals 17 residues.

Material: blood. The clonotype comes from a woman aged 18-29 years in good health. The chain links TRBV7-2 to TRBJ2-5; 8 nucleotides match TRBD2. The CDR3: CASSLGSISGVEETQYF. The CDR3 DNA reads TGTGCCAGCAGCTTAGGATCTATTAGCGGGGTCGAAGAGACCCAGTACTTC.